The entry that follows covers one TCR beta chain sequence. What it recognizes is unknown. A junction end diverges from the germline sequence, so it may reflect a read error. The data are from a study of T cell responses to AZD1222 COVID-19 vaccine. General study findings and limits: Along spike, vaccine-associated CD4 TCRs were found throughout, with dominance at 160-218 and 743-854.

The CDR3 contains 14 residues. Germline-derived CDR1 and CDR2 are MNHEY and SMNVEV (reference sequence). Clones were read by immunoSEQ multiplex PCR, and TCRdb kept only the in-frame ones, dropping some. Found here are around 220,000 clones, roughly 94% of them singletons; the top ten hold over 1.5%. The sequence derives from an adult who received the MenACWY meningococcal vaccine as a control. The J gene is TRBJ1-1, the V gene TRBV27; D unresolved. Sequencing was performed on peripheral blood, taken 28 days after the second dose of the MenACWY control vaccine. The DNA for the CDR3 is TGTGCCAGCAGTGACCGGGCTCAAGCCCGCATCGAGATCTTT. It is translated as CASSDRAQARIEIF.